This entry lists 7 T cell receptor beta chains sequenced from one sample in a study of beta chain features in type 1 diabetes. General observations from the study: Among patients with Type 1 diabetes, TCRB CDR3s were moderately but significantly shorter in every one of the four CD4+ subsets.

These receptors' targets are unknown. As every portion of the isolated RNA was reverse transcribed, the sequencing read expressed TCRB transcripts. TCRdb's table, derived via immunoSEQ multiplex PCR, lists solely in-frame clones and lacks some. The data contain 140,000 to 150,000 clones, approximately 13% of them singletons. The sample was central memory CD4+ T cells from blood. All receptors come from a young man with type 1 diabetes.

The chain links TRBV7-8 to TRBJ1-5, with D uncertain. Between the trimmed V and J ends, which lost 7 bases and 2 bases, there was a span of 15 bases. Per germline, CDR1 SGHVS and CDR2 FQNEAQ. The CDR3 has 15 amino acids. CDR3 region: CASTLSPAGNQPQHF. In DNA form, the CDR3 reads TGTGCCAGCACCCTTAGTCCGGCAGGCAATCAGCCCCAGCATTTT.

This clone was seen ten or more times. This chain connects TRBV27 to TRBJ2-7; TRBD2 matches at 7 bases. There are 14 residues in the CDR3. V was pared by 1 base and J by 6 bases, with 6 bases of the junction left unmatched. Germline-derived CDR1 and CDR2 are MNHEY and SMNVEV (reference sequence). The CDR3 DNA reads as TGTGCCAGCAGTTTATTGGGAGGGTTTGGCGAGCAGTACTTC. Protein: CASSLLGGFGEQYF.

The sample holds a few counts of this clone. V and J are TRBV28 and TRBJ2-7; D is unresolved. Trimming took 1 base from V and 4 from J, leaving 5 bases between them. The length of the CDR3 is 12 residues. The germline CDR1 and CDR2 sequences are MDHEN and SYDVKM. For the CDR3, the DNA is TGTGCCAGCAGTTTATCCCTATACGAGCAGTACTTC. Protein sequence: CASSLSLYEQYF.

The chain combines TRBV6-5 with TRBJ2-3, with 8 bases lining up with TRBD2. From germline, CDR1 is MNHEY and CDR2 SVGAGI. The CDR3 contains 13 residues. The junction had 7 bases not matched to a gene; V was cut back by 11 bases and J by 3 bases. The CDR3 DNA sequence: TGTGCCTGTAGCGGGGCGGGGACAGATACGCAGTATTTT. Translated, it gives CACSGAGTDTQYF.

This clone was seen ten or more times. CDR3 sequence: CASSLEVIKNEQYF. The CDR3 DNA follows: TGCGCCAGCAGCTTGGAAGTGATCAAGAACGAGCAGTACTTC. The gene calls are TRBV5-1 and TRBJ2-7, with unresolved D. Trimming shortened V by 0 bases and J by 5 bases, and 12 bases separated the two germline ends. The germline gives CDR1 SGHRS, CDR2 YFSETQ. This CDR3 contains 14 residues.

This clone has only a few counts. The V and J genes are TRBV2 and TRBJ2-3; 10 bases are a match to TRBD2. The CDR3 loop spans 17 amino acids. J was trimmed by 2 bases and V by 3 bases; bases with no gene match: 8. The germline V gene encodes CDR1 SNHLY and CDR2 FYNNEI. This CDR3 reads CASSDLPSGGTTDTQYF. The CDR3 DNA sequence: TGTGCCAGCAGTGACCTCCCTAGCGGGGGCACCACAGATACGCAGTATTTT.

The chain joins TRBV28 to TRBJ1-2; D is unresolved. The CDR3 is 13 amino acids. The germline CDR1 and CDR2 sequences are MDHEN and SYDVKM. V was shortened by 8 bases and J by 7 bases, with 17 bases between the two germline ends. The CDR3 DNA follows: TGTGCCAGCGAGAGCCCTCTGGAGGGTGGCTACACCTTC. Translation: CASESPLEGGYTF.